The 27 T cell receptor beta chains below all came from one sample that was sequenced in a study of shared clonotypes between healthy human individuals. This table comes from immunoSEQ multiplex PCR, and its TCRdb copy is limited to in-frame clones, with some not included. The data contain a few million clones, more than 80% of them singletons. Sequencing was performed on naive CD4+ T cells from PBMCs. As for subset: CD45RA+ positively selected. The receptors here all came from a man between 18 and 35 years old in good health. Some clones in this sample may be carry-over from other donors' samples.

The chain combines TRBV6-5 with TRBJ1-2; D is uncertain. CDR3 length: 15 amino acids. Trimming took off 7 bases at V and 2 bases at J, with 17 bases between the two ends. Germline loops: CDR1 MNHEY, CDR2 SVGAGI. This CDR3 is CASTFRPASNYGYTF. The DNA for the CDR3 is TGTGCCAGCACGTTTCGGCCGGCATCAAACTATGGCTACACCTTC.

The CDR3 is CASSEVHWGSTYEQYF. The CDR3 region has the DNA TGCGCCAGCAGTGAAGTCCATTGGGGTTCGACCTACGAGCAGTACTTC. This chain connects TRBV10-1 to TRBJ2-7; D is undetermined. This CDR3 contains 16 residues. Per the germline V gene, CDR1 is WNHNN and CDR2 is SYGVQD (reference sequence). The ends were cut back, 3 bases at V and 2 bases at J, with 17 bases in the middle.

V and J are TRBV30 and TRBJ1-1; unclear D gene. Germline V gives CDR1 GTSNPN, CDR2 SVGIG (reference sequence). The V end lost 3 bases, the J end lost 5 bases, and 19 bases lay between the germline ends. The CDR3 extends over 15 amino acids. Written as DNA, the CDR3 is TGTGCCTGGAGGCGCTTATCCCCCATCGGGACTGAAGCTTTCTTT. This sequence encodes CAWRRLSPIGTEAFF.

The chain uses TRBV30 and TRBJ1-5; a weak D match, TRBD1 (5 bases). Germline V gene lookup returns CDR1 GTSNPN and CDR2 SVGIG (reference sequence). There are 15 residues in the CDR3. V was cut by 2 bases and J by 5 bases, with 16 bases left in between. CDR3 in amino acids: CAWSLTGDPDQPQHF. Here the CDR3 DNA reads TGTGCCTGGAGTCTGACGGGGGACCCAGATCAGCCCCAGCATTTT.

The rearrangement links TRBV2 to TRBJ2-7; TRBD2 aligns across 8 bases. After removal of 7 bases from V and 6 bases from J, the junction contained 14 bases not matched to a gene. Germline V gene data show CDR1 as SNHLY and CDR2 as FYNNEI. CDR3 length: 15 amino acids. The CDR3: CASNVAGGWGLEQYF. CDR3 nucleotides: TGTGCCAGCAACGTGGCGGGGGGATGGGGCCTCGAGCAGTACTTC.

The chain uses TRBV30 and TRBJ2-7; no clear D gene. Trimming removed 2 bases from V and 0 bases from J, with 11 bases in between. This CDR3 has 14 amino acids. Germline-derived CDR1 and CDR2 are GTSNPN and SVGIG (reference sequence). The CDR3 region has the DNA TGTGCCTGGAGTAAGGGCACTTACTCCTACGAGCAGTACTTC. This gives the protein CAWSKGTYSYEQYF.

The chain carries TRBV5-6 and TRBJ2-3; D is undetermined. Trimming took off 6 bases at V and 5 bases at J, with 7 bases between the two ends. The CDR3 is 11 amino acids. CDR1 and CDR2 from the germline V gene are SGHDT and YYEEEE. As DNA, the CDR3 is TGTGCCAGCACCTTAGGAGATACGCAGTATTTT. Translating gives CASTLGDTQYF.

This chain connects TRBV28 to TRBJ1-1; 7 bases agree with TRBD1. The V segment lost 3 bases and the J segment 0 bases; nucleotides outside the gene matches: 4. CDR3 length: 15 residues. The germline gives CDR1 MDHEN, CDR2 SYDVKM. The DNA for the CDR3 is TGTGCCAGCAGTTTCTACAGGGGCCTGAACACTGAAGCTTTCTTT. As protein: CASSFYRGLNTEAFF.

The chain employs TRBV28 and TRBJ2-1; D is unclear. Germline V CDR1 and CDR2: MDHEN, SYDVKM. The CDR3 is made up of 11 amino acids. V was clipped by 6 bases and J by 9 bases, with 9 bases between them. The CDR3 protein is CASSRYGEQFF. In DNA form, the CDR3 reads TGTGCCAGCAGCAGATACGGTGAGCAGTTCTTC.

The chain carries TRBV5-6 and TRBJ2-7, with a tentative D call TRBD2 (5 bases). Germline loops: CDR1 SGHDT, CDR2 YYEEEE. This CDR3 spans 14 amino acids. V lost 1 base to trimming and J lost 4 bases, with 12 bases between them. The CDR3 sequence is CASSLSRGNYEQYF. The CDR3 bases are TGTGCCAGCAGCTTGAGTAGAGGGAATTACGAGCAGTACTTC.

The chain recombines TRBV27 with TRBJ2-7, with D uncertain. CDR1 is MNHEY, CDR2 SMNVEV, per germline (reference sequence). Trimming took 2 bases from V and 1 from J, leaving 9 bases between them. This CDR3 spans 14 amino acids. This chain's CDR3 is CASSLIRASYEQYF. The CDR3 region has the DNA TGTGCCAGCAGTTTAATACGAGCGTCCTACGAGCAGTACTTC.

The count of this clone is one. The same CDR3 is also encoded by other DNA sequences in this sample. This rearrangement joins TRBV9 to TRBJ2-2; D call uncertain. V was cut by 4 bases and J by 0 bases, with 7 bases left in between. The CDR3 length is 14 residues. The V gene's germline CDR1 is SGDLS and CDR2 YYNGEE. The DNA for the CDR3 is TGTGCCAGCAGCCTCACCTCGAACACCGGGGAGCTGTTTTTT. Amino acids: CASSLTSNTGELFF.

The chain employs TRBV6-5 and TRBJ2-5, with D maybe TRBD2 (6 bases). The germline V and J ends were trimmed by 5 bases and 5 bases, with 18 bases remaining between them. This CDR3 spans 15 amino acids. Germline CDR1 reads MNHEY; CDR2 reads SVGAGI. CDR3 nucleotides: TGTGCCAGCAGTCCGTCGGGACTTCCCGGGGAGACCCAGTACTTC. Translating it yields CASSPSGLPGETQYF.

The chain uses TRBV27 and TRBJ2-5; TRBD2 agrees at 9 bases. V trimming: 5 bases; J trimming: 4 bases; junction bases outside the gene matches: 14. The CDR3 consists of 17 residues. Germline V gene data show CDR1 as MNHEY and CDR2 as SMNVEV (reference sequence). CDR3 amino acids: CASSPFSLNSGRETQYF. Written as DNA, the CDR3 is TGTGCCAGCAGTCCCTTCTCCCTCAATAGCGGGAGAGAGACCCAGTACTTC.

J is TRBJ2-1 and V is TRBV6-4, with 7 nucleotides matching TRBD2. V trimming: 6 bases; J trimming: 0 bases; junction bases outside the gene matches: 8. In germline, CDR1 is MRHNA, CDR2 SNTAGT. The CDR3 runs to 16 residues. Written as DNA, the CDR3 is TGTGCCAGCAGCCAGATAGCGGGCCTCTCCTACAATGAGCAGTTCTTC. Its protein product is CASSQIAGLSYNEQFF.

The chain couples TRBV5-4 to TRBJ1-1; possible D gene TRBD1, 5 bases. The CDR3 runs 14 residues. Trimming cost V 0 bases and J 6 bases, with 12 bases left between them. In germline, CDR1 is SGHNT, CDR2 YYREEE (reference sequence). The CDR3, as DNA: TGTGCCAGCAGCTTGGGGGGACTAAGGGCTGAAGCTTTCTTT. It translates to CASSLGGLRAEAFF.

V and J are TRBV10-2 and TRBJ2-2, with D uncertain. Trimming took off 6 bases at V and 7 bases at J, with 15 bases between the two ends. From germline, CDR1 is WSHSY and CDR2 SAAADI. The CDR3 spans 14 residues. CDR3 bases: TGCGCCAGCAGACACAACGCCCAGGTCGGGGAGCTGTTTTTT. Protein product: CASRHNAQVGELFF.

CDR3 nucleotide sequence: TGTGCCAGCAGCCGGACAGGGGAAGGCACCGGGGAGCTGTTTTTT. As protein: CASSRTGEGTGELFF. This chain joins TRBV13 and TRBJ2-2; 9 bases line up with TRBD1. Germline trimming cut 5 bases from V and 4 bases from J; bases unmatched to any gene: 5. The CDR3 is made up of 15 amino acids. Germline V CDR1 and CDR2: PRHDT, FYEKMQ (reference sequence).

The CDR3 bases are TGTGCCAGCAGCTTGGGACTAGCGGGAGAGGGCGAGCAGTACTTC. Residues: CASSLGLAGEGEQYF. The chain has TRBV7-9 and TRBJ2-7, with 14 bases lining up with TRBD2. This CDR3 contains 15 residues. CDR1 SEHNR and CDR2 FQNEAQ come from the germline V gene (reference sequence). The J segment lost 6 bases and the V segment lost 3 bases, leaving 4 bases of the junction unmatched. Full variable domain (outside the CDR3, taken from reference TRBV7-9 and TRBJ2-7): DTGVSQNPRHKITKRGQNVTFRCDPISEHNRLYWYRQTLGQGPEFLTYFQNEAQLEKSRLLSDRFSAERPKGSFSTLEIQRTEQGDSAMYLCASSLGLAGEGEQYFGPGTRLTVT.

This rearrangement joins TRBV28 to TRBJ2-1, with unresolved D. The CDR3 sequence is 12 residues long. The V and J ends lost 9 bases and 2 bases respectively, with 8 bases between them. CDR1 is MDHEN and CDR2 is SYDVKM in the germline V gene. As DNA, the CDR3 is TGTGCCAGTGTAGCCCCCTACAATGAGCAGTTCTTC. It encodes CASVAPYNEQFF.

The CDR3 loop reads CASSLAAGDEKLFF. The CDR3 DNA reads TGTGCCAGCAGCTTAGCGGCAGGGGATGAAAAACTGTTTTTT. This chain links TRBV7-9 with TRBJ1-4; a possible D gene is TRBD1 (6 bases). Germline V CDR1 and CDR2: SEHNR, FQNEAQ (reference sequence). The CDR3 totals 14 residues. With 0 bases removed from V and 6 bases from J, the gap between germline ends came to 8 bases.

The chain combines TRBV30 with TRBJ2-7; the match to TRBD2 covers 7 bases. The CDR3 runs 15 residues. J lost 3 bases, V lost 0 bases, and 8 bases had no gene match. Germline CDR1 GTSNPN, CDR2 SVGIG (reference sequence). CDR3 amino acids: CAWSVGTGGRYEQYF. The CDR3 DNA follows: TGTGCCTGGAGTGTAGGGACGGGAGGACGCTACGAGCAGTACTTC.

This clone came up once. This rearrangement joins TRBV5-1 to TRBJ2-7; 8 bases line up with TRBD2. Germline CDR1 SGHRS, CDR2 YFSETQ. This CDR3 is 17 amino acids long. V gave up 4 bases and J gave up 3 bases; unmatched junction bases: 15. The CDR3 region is CASSIPFGGAGNYEQYF. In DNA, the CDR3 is TGCGCCAGCAGCATACCTTTCGGGGGGGCCGGTAACTACGAGCAGTACTTC.

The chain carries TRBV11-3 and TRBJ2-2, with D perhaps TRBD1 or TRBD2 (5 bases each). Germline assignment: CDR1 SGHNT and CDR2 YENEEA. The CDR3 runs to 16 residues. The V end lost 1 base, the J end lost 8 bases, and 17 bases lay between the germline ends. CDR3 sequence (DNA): TGTGCCAGCAGCTTAGGGGGGTCCTTACCCTTGGGGGAGCTGTTTTTT. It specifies CASSLGGSLPLGELFF.

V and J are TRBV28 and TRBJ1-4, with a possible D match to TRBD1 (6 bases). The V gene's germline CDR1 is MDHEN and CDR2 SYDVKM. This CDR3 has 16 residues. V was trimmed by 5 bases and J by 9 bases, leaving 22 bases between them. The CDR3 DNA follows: TGTGCCAGCAGTCAGGGAGGGGGAGCCCTGCCGAAAAAACTGTTTTTT. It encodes CASSQGGGALPKKLFF.

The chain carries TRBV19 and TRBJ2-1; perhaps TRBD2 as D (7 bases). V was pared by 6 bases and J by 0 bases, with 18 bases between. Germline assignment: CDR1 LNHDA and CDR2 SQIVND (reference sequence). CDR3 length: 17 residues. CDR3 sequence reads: CASSGTRGPSSYNEQFF. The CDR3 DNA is TGTGCCAGTAGCGGCACGCGGGGGCCCAGCTCCTACAATGAGCAGTTCTTC.

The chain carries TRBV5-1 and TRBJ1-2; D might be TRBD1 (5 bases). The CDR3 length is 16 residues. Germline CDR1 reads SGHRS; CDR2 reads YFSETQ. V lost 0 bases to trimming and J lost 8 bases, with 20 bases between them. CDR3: CASSLVGGIGGIGYTF. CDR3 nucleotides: TGCGCCAGCAGCTTGGTCGGCGGTATCGGGGGGATCGGCTACACCTTC.